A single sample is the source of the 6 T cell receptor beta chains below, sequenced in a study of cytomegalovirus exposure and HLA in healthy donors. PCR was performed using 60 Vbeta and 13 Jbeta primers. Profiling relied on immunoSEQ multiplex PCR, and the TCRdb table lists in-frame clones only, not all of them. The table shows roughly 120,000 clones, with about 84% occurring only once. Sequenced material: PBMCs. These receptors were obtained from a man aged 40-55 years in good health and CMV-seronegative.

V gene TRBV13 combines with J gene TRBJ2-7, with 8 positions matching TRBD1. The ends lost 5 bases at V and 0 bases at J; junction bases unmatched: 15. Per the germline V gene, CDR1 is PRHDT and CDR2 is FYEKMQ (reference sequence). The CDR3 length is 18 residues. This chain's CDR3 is CASSRGTGHLRSSYEQYF. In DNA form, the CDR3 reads TGTGCCAGCAGCCGCGGGACAGGTCATCTTAGGAGCTCCTACGAGCAGTACTTC.

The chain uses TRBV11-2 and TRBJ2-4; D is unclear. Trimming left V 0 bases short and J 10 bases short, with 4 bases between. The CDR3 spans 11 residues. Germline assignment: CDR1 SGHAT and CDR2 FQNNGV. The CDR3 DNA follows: TGTGCCAGCAGCTTAGATAGAATTCAGTACTTC. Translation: CASSLDRIQYF.

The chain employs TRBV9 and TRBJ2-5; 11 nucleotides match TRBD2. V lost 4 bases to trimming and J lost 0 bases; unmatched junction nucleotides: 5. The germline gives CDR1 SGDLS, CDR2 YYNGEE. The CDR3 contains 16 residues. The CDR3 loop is CASSPRLAGNQETQYF. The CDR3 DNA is TGTGCCAGCAGCCCTCGACTAGCGGGGAACCAAGAGACCCAGTACTTC. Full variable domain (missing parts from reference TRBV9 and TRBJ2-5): DSGVTQTPKHLITATGQRVTLRCSPRSGDLSVYWYQQSLDQGLQFLIQYYNGEERAKGNILERFSAQQFPDLHSELNLSSLELGDSALYFCASSPRLAGNQETQYFGPGTRLLVL.

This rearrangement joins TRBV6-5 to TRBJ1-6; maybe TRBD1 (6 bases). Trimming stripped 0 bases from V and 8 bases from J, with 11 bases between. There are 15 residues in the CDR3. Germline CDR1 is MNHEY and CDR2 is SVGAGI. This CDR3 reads CASSYSDRFDSPLHF. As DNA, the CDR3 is TGTGCCAGCAGTTACTCGGACAGATTTGATTCACCCCTCCACTTT.

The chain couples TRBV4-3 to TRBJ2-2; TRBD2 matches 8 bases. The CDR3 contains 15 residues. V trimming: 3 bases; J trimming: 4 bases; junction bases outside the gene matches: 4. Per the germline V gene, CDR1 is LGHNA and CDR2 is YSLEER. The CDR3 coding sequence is TGCGCCAGCAGCCAGGGACTAGTCTTCACCGGGGAGCTGTTTTTT. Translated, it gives CASSQGLVFTGELFF.

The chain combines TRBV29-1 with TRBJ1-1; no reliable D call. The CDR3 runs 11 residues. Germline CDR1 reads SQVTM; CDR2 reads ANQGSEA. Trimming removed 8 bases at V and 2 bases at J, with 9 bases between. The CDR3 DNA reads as TGCAGCTGCCACCTAAACACTGAAGCTTTCTTT. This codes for CSCHLNTEAFF.